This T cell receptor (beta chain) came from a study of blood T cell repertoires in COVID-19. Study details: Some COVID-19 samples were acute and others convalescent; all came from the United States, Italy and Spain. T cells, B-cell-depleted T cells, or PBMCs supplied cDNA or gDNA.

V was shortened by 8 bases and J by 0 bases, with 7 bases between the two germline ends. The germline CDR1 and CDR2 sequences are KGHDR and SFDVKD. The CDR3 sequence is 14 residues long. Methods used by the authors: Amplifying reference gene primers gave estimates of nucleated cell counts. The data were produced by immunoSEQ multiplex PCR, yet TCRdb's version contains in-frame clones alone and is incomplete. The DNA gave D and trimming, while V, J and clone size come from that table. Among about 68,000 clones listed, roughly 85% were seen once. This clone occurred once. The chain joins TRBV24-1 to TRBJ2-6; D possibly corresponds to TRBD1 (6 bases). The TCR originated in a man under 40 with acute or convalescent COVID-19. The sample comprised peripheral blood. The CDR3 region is CATMDSSGANVLTF. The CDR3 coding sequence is TGTGCCACCATGGACAGCTCTGGGGCCAACGTCCTGACTTTC.